The clone carrying this T cell receptor beta chain was detected many times. The antigen remains unidentified. The CDR3 covers 19 residues. Germline values: CDR1 SGHTA, CDR2 FQGNSA. J was trimmed by 8 bases and V by 5 bases; bases with no gene match: 21. The data are from a study of regulatory T cells in long-lasting Graves disease. Study-wide findings and caveats: Preferential use of TRBV28, TRBJ1-2 and TRBJ2-5 was seen in persistent disease.

Time point denoted: persistent/refractory GD, antithyroid drugs over 5 years with positive TRAb. Scientists built the TCR library using RNA that was extracted from PBMCs. The authors drew around 9 milliliters of peripheral blood into EDTA tubes. Construction of TCR beta libraries relied on iRepertoire HTBI primers and on Arm-PCR targeting CDR3 regions. MiXCR was run by TCRdb on the multiplex PCR reads, yielding one entry per CDR3 protein. The sample has approximately 290,000 distinct CDR3 sequences; around 23% are singletons. The chain carries TRBV7-2 and TRBJ1-4; TRBD1 aligns across 9 bases. The specimen was peripheral blood mononuclear cells (PBMCs), collected when the disease was refractory, from a patient treated with antithyroid drugs. This clonotype originated in a female donor with Graves disease. The CDR3 nucleotides read TGTGCCAGCAGCCTACGGTCGTTAGTGATGGGACAGGGCCAAGAAAAACTGTTTTTT. Its protein product is CASSLRSLVMGQGQEKLFF.